What follows are 32 T cell receptor beta chains derived from one specimen sequenced in a study of identical twins. TCRdb re-analysed the 5' RACE reads in MiXCR, keeping a single row per CDR3 protein. The table has approximately 700,000 distinct CDR3 sequences, around 6% seen once. Sequences were obtained from naive T cells sorted from blood. These receptors came from a man younger than 35 in good health.

This clonotype was counted only a few times. J is TRBJ2-5 and V is TRBV27, with D possibly matching TRBD1 (6 bases). This CDR3 contains 13 residues. Germline-derived CDR1 and CDR2 are MNHEY and SMNVEV (reference sequence). V gave up 2 bases and J gave up 9 bases, with 13 bases separating them. The CDR3 spells CASSLQGLGAQYF. As DNA, the CDR3 is TGTGCCAGCAGTTTACAGGGGCTCGGGGCCCAGTACTTC.

This clonotype was counted at least ten times. This chain uses TRBV29-1 with TRBJ2-1; 15 positions agree with TRBD2. CDR3 length equals 15 residues. Germline V CDR1 and CDR2: SQVTM, ANQGSEA. With V trimmed by 8 bases and J by 6 bases, 8 bases remained unmatched. CDR3 amino acids: CSTAGLAGGSNEQFF. Written as DNA, the CDR3 is TGCAGCACCGCCGGACTAGCGGGAGGGTCCAATGAGCAGTTCTTC.

The table lists this clonotype with many counts. This rearrangement joins TRBV4-3 to TRBJ1-1; no clear D. CDR3 length equals 15 residues. Deletions cut 1 base from V and 0 bases from J, with 9 bases between. Germline V gives CDR1 LGHNA, CDR2 YSLEER. The CDR3 nucleotides read TGCGCCAGCAGCCAAGGAGGTCAGCTGAACACTGAAGCTTTCTTT. This translates into CASSQGGQLNTEAFF.

V is TRBV2 and J is TRBJ2-2; no definite D call. The germline gives CDR1 SNHLY, CDR2 FYNNEI. Trimming cost V 3 bases and J 1 base, with 6 bases left between them. The CDR3 totals 14 residues. CDR3 loop: CASSDSLNTGELFF. In DNA, the CDR3 is TGTGCCAGCAGTGACAGTTTGAACACCGGGGAGCTGTTTTTT.

This clonotype was recorded many times. The genes are TRBV20-1 and TRBJ2-3; D call uncertain. The ends were cut back, 5 bases at V and 6 bases at J, with 9 bases in the middle. The CDR3 is made up of 11 amino acids. Germline V gene lookup returns CDR1 DFQATT and CDR2 SNEGSKA (reference sequence). The CDR3 spells CSAPDSDTQYF. CDR3 bases: TGCAGTGCTCCGGATTCGGATACGCAGTATTTT.

This clonotype was seen repeatedly, ten times or more. The chain joins TRBV29-1 to TRBJ2-3; 11 bases match TRBD2. The V segment lost 5 bases and the J segment 6 bases; nucleotides outside the gene matches: 7. Germline V lookup: CDR1 SQVTM, CDR2 ANQGSEA. The CDR3 covers 14 residues. CDR3 bases: TGCAGCGTTTTGCTAGCGGGAGGCGGGGATACGCAGTATTTT. It specifies CSVLLAGGGDTQYF.

This clonotype was seen only a few times. DNA for the CDR3: TGTGCCAGCAGCCCAGTCCCGGGACTAGCGGATACGAGCTCCTACGAGCAGTACTTC. The encoded protein is CASSPVPGLADTSSYEQYF. The chain joins TRBV3-1 to TRBJ2-7, with 11 bases matching TRBD2. Looked up from germline, CDR1 is LGHDT and CDR2 is YNNKEL (reference sequence). The CDR3 is 19 amino acids. J lost 0 bases, V lost 4 bases, and 14 bases had no gene match.

This clonotype was found a few times. This chain uses TRBV11-1 with TRBJ2-1; possible D gene TRBD2, 5 bases. Germline V lookup: CDR1 SGHAT, CDR2 FQDESV (reference sequence). CDR3 length equals 18 residues. Trimming cost V 5 bases and J 2 bases, with 22 bases left between them. The CDR3 reads CASSHGLRGLAPYNEQFF. The CDR3 DNA reads as TGTGCCAGCAGCCACGGACTCCGGGGATTAGCGCCCTACAATGAGCAGTTCTTC.

This clonotype was seen more than once but under ten times. Here the CDR3 reads CASSHGLAEAYEQYF. CDR3 DNA: TGTGCCAGCAGTCACGGACTAGCGGAGGCCTACGAGCAGTACTTC. The chain uses TRBV27 and TRBJ2-7; 10 bases fit TRBD2. The V segment lost 5 bases and the J segment 2 bases; nucleotides outside the gene matches: 6. Germline V gene lookup returns CDR1 MNHEY and CDR2 SMNVEV (reference sequence). This CDR3 is built from 15 residues.

There are many counts of this clonotype. DNA of the CDR3: TGTGCCAGCAGTTATTCGGGGCCGATCGACGAGCAGTACTTC. It codes for CASSYSGPIDEQYF. The chain links TRBV6-5 to TRBJ2-7, with D perhaps assigned TRBD1 or TRBD2 (5 bases each). This CDR3 has 14 residues. V dropped 3 bases and J dropped 5 bases, with 14 bases sitting between them. Per germline, CDR1 MNHEY and CDR2 SVGAGI.

There are many counts of this clonotype. The rearrangement joins TRBV20-1 to TRBJ2-7; 8 positions agree with TRBD1. V was clipped by 6 bases and J by 3 bases; unmatched bases: 4. Germline V gene lookup returns CDR1 DFQATT and CDR2 SNEGSKA (reference sequence). The CDR3 has 12 residues. The CDR3 region is CSARDRNYEQYV. The DNA of the CDR3 is TGCAGTGCCAGGGACAGGAACTACGAGCAGTACGTC.

V and J are TRBV29-1 and TRBJ1-1, with D maybe TRBD1 (5 bases). V was clipped by 3 bases and J by 1 base, with 18 bases between them. The CDR3 runs to 16 residues. CDR1 SQVTM and CDR2 ANQGSEA come from the germline V gene. CDR3 protein: CSVEGLEGTSNTEAFF. The DNA for the CDR3 is TGCAGCGTTGAGGGGTTAGAGGGGACTTCGAACACTGAAGCTTTCTTT.

This clonotype was detected a few times. The gene calls are TRBV21-1 and TRBJ2-7; the D call of TRBD1 is as the table states it, not checked on the DNA. TRBV21-1 is a documented pseudogene. The CDR3 length is 13 residues. The CDR3 DNA follows: TGTGCCAGCTTCGGACAGACACCTTACGAGCAGTACGTC. As protein: CASFGQTPYEQYV.

The chain recombines TRBV20-1 with TRBJ2-1; 11 bases are shared with TRBD2. The V gene's germline CDR1 is DFQATT and CDR2 SNEGSKA (reference sequence). This CDR3 has 19 amino acids. V lost 0 bases and J lost 5; bases outside the gene matches: 15. CDR3 loop: CSARDLGTSGSRGHNEQFF. CDR3 sequence (DNA): TGCAGTGCTAGAGATCTGGGGACTAGCGGCTCTCGGGGACACAATGAGCAGTTCTTC.

This clonotype was observed many times. The chain is built from TRBV20-1 and TRBJ2-2; the D gene is possibly TRBD1 (6 bases). The CDR3 length is 15 residues. Trimming took 3 bases from V and 4 from J, leaving 15 bases between them. Germline CDR1 and CDR2: DFQATT and SNEGSKA (reference sequence). CDR3 DNA: TGCAGTGCTAGTGATCTACAGGGTTCCACCGGGGAGCTGTTTTTT. Its protein is CSASDLQGSTGELFF.

This clonotype was observed at least ten times. The chain recombines TRBV7-2 with TRBJ1-4; TRBD1 might be the D (5 bases). Germline V CDR1 and CDR2: SGHTA, FQGNSA. This CDR3 spans 15 amino acids. The ends were cut back, 5 bases at V and 4 bases at J, with 14 bases in the middle. CDR3 in DNA: TGTGCCAGCAGCCAAGTTCCGGGGGTTAATGAAAAACTGTTTTTT. This translates into CASSQVPGVNEKLFF.

There are many counts of this clonotype. The chain has TRBV7-9 and TRBJ2-7, with TRBD2 identical over 7 bases. Germline lookup yields CDR1 SEHNR and CDR2 FQNEAQ (reference sequence). The CDR3 is 14 amino acids. V lost 5 bases and J lost 2; bases outside the gene matches: 6. The CDR3 loop reads CASSKAGFTYEQYV. CDR3 sequence (DNA): TGTGCCAGCAGCAAAGCGGGGTTCACCTACGAGCAGTACGTC.

This clonotype was counted many times. The genes are TRBV12-3 or TRBV12-4 and TRBJ2-3; 9 bases map to TRBD2. The V and J ends lost 4 bases and 2 bases, in that order; junction bases with no gene match: 16. CDR3 size: 19 residues. CDR3 in amino acids: CASSSFLGGASGTTDTQYF. The DNA of the CDR3 is TGTGCCAGCAGTTCGTTTTTAGGGGGTGCTAGCGGGACCACAGATACGCAGTATTTT.

The V call is TRBV20-1, the J call TRBJ2-3; D is ambiguous. Germline V CDR1 and CDR2: DFQATT, SNEGSKA (reference sequence). The V end was cut by 3 bases, the J end by 4 bases, with 8 bases between. This CDR3 is built from 12 residues. The CDR3 loop reads CSASQSSDTQYF. CDR3 in DNA: TGCAGTGCTAGTCAATCCTCAGATACGCAGTATTTT.

This clonotype showed up many times. The chain joins TRBV15 to TRBJ2-7; D perhaps matches TRBD1 (7 bases). Germline V gene data show CDR1 as LNHNV and CDR2 as YYDKDF (reference sequence). Trimming removed 1 base from V and 9 bases from J, with 22 bases in between. The CDR3 has 16 amino acids. The CDR3 region has the DNA TGTGCCACCAGCAGAGTGTGGGGGGACAGAGATACCGGGCAGTACTTC. Translation: CATSRVWGDRDTGQYF.

This clonotype was counted ten times or more. The gene calls are TRBV5-1 and TRBJ2-1, with D unclear. Germline V CDR1 and CDR2: SGHRS, YFSETQ. With 5 bases removed from V and 4 bases from J, the gap between germline ends came to 7 bases. The CDR3 has 12 residues. CDR3 in DNA: TGCGCCAGCAGACCTGATTACAATGAGCAGTTCTTC. Protein: CASRPDYNEQFF.

At least ten counts were recorded for this clonotype. V gene TRBV29-1 combines with J gene TRBJ1-6; 7 positions agree with TRBD1. V was clipped by 6 bases and J by 7 bases; unmatched bases: 9. This CDR3 is built from 14 residues. CDR1 and CDR2 (germline): SQVTM, ANQGSEA. For the CDR3, the DNA is TGCAGCGTAGCCTCCGGGACAGTAAATTCACCCCTCCACTTT. Translation: CSVASGTVNSPLHF.

This clonotype was picked up a small number of times. This chain uses TRBV6-5 with TRBJ2-5; D is possibly TRBD1 (6 bases). The CDR3 length is 15 residues. Trimming took 6 bases from V and 1 from J, leaving 15 bases between them. Germline loops: CDR1 MNHEY, CDR2 SVGAGI. CDR3 bases: TGTGCCAGCAGATACAGGGATTTGGGCCAAGAGACCCAGTACTTC. Translated: CASRYRDLGQETQYF.

The chain recombines TRBV20-1 with TRBJ2-4; 8 bases agree with TRBD1. This CDR3 spans 12 amino acids. CDR1 is DFQATT and CDR2 is SNEGSKA in the germline V gene (reference sequence). V shed 4 bases, J shed 8 bases, and the junction held 4 bases outside the gene matches. The CDR3 bases are TGCAGTGCTACGGACAGGGCGGACATTCAGTACTTC. Protein sequence: CSATDRADIQYF.

This clonotype was recorded many times. This chain connects TRBV6-2 or TRBV6-3 to TRBJ2-5; a weak D match, TRBD2 (6 bases). V was pared by 2 bases and J by 2 bases, with 9 bases between. CDR1 and CDR2 from the germline V gene are MNHEY and SVGEGT. The CDR3 consists of 14 residues. The CDR3 region is CASSYQRVQETQYF. DNA for the CDR3: TGTGCCAGCAGTTACCAGCGGGTGCAAGAGACCCAGTACTTC.

This clonotype was seen repeatedly, ten times or more. The rearrangement links TRBV13 to TRBJ2-2, with D uncertain. The CDR3 spans 15 residues. The germline V gene encodes CDR1 PRHDT and CDR2 FYEKMQ (reference sequence). V lost 2 bases and J 0 bases, leaving 7 bases between the germline ends. The CDR3, as DNA: TGTGCCAGCAGCTTACTGGGTCCGAACACCGGGGAGCTGTTTTTT. Protein: CASSLLGPNTGELFF.

This chain connects TRBV20-1 to TRBJ2-1; D tentatively reads TRBD1 or TRBD2 (5 bases each). CDR1 and CDR2 from the germline V gene are DFQATT and SNEGSKA (reference sequence). Trimming removed 6 bases from V and 5 bases from J, with 20 bases in between. The CDR3 is 15 amino acids. The CDR3 nucleotides read TGCAGTGCGGCGATTGCAGGGCTGGGAGACAATGAGCAGTTCTTC. Translated: CSAAIAGLGDNEQFF.

Many counts were recorded for this clonotype. The rearrangement joins TRBV29-1 to TRBJ2-7; D is unclear. The V end was cut by 4 bases, the J end by 0 bases, with 4 bases between. The germline gives CDR1 SQVTM, CDR2 ANQGSEA. The CDR3 covers 11 residues. The CDR3 is CSVGDSYEQYV. CDR3 DNA sequence: TGCAGCGTTGGAGACTCCTACGAGCAGTACGTC.

This clonotype was seen ten or more times. V and J are TRBV5-1 and TRBJ2-1; 9 nucleotides align to TRBD2. CDR3 length: 13 residues. Germline V gene lookup returns CDR1 SGHRS and CDR2 YFSETQ. V was clipped by 6 bases and J by 4 bases; unmatched bases: 2. The CDR3 bases are TGCGCCAGCACGACTAGCGGTTACAATGAGCAGTTCTTC. Translating it yields CASTTSGYNEQFF.

This clonotype was observed at least ten times. The V and J genes are TRBV5-1 and TRBJ2-7; no reliable D call. V lost 1 base and J 6 bases, leaving 11 bases between the germline ends. Germline lookup yields CDR1 SGHRS and CDR2 YFSETQ. The CDR3 sequence is 13 residues long. CDR3 amino acids: CASSLNWGGEQYF. The CDR3 region has the DNA TGCGCCAGCAGCTTGAATTGGGGTGGCGAGCAGTACTTC. Full variable domain (missing parts from reference TRBV5-1 and TRBJ2-7): KAGVTQTPRYLIKTRGQQVTLSCSPISGHRSVSWYQQTPGQGLQFLFEYFSETQRNKGNFPGRFSGRQFSNSRSEMNVSTLELGDSALYLCASSLNWGGEQYFGPGTRLTVT.

This clonotype was seen many times. The chain uses TRBV20-1 and TRBJ1-5; tentative D call: TRBD1 (5 bases). CDR1 is DFQATT and CDR2 is SNEGSKA in the germline V gene (reference sequence). The ends were cut back, 3 bases at V and 2 bases at J, with 11 bases in the middle. This CDR3 is built from 14 residues. The CDR3 coding sequence is TGCAGTGCTAGTATGGGACGGGGCAATCAGCCCCAGCATTTT. Encoded protein: CSASMGRGNQPQHF.

This clonotype occurred many times. The rearrangement links TRBV7-2 to TRBJ2-7; maybe TRBD1 (5 bases). V was trimmed by 3 bases and J by 4 bases, leaving 19 bases between them. The CDR3 consists of 16 residues. Germline V gene data show CDR1 as SGHTA and CDR2 as FQGNSA. CDR3 sequence (DNA): TGTGCCAGCAGCTTTGGTTTCCTGGGGCATAGATACGAGCAGTACGTC. This codes for CASSFGFLGHRYEQYV.